This T cell receptor (beta chain) was sequenced during a study of shared clonotypes between healthy human individuals (dated by TCRdb to about 2020). In the study overall: A couple of women and three men aged 18 to 49 years were included in the cohort. The study deeply sequenced blood TCR repertoires of five healthy adults to estimate repertoire size and the extent of clonotype sharing between individuals. To increase sequencing depth and limit assay-specific biases, TCR repertoire library preparation and sequencing were carried out by different laboratories using diverse techniques. Between about 0.94 and 8.9 billion PBMCs per donor were obtained by leukapheresis. For each donor, three plates each were used for CD4 naive and CD4 memory, two plates were used for CD8 naive, and one plate was used for CD8 memory.

Details on this clone: Its binding antigen is unknown. Within one base of it there is no much larger clone, and no base qualities were kept.

TCR CDR3 regions were amplified from genomic DNA by multiplex PCR using the deep immunoSEQ assay. Extracted genomic DNA from each cell subset was distributed evenly across all wells of several immunoSEQ 96-well plates, and each plate was treated as a replicate. Each replicate PCR for sorted subsets received 150 to 250 ng genomic DNA, equal to about 30,000 T cell genomes. The purified libraries were quantified using a Qubit 3.0 fluorometer, sized with a Bioanalyzer 2100, and then quantified again using the KAPA Library Quantification kit. Every immunoSEQ 96-well plate was sequenced on a separate single-read 150-cycle Illumina NextSeq 550 flow cell. The source study handled its data this way. Because the immunoSEQ output held only junctional sequences and lacked quality scores, the filtering could not match the filtering applied to full-length reads. To assign V/J genes and CDR3, sequences were annotated using PyIR, a Python wrapper for IgBLAST v1.9, with IMGT germline references. Reads were filtered out if the reads had weak V/J assignments (E-value above 1e-6), no CDR3, stop codons, out-of-frame junctions, or ambiguous translated residues. V3J clonotypes were defined as sequences sharing an identical inferred V gene, J gene, and CDR3 amino acid sequence. Percentage overlap between repertoires was calculated by dividing the number of shared unique clonotypes by the size of the smaller repertoire. Repertoire richness was assessed with RTK rarefaction, the Chao1 estimator, and Recon v2.1 estimates of unobserved clonotypes. Generation probabilities for all TCRbeta clonotypes obtained by the gDNA method from a handful of donors were computed using OLGA. TCRdb provides this immuneACCESS table in a form limited to in-frame rearrangements. Some clones are lacking; in checked studies, under half of them reflect an unresolved V gene, and why the rest are absent is not known. For V, J and clone size, that table is used; D and trimming come from the DNA. In all, the sample holds approximately 2,200,000 clones, and 85% to 95% of those were seen once. The top ten clonotypes cover roughly 1.7% of the sample.

The CDR3 numbers 13 residues from cysteine through phenylalanine. The retained sequence is limited to the CDR3, 39 bases, with the frame set at the first base. The CDR1 and CDR2 encoded by the germline V gene are MNHNS and SASEGT. V drops 4 bases and J drops 5 bases, leaving 12 bases in between. CD8 naive samples were CD45RO-negative cells positively selected for CCR7, giving a CD45RA+CCR7+ population that excluded TemRA cells. Donors were healthy HIV-negative adults with no recently reported acute infections or vaccinations. Only Caucasian adults living in Nashville, Tennessee, USA were represented among the donors. Blood was collected by leukapheresis, and PBMCs were isolated by Ficoll-Histopaque density gradient centrifugation and then cryopreserved in liquid nitrogen vapor phase. Analytical flow cytometry was used to check the purity and quantity of every magnetically sorted T cell population. Genomic DNA was isolated from each sorted fraction and quantified by UV absorbance on a Nanodrop 2000c.

What the authors observed across the whole study: The small number of donors limited the genetic and exposure-history diversity represented. Sampling was limited to blood, and TCR repertoires in tissue likely differ from TCR repertoires in blood. Clonotypes shared by all four sorted-subset donors showed higher generation probabilities than non-shared clonotypes. Even with the large sequencing depth, rarefaction of the sorted-subset datasets indicated that sequencing was incomplete. Naive subsets generally had larger estimated clonotype richness than memory subsets. About 5% of naive CD4, 3% to 3.5% of naive CD8, 2% to 2.5% of memory CD4, and around 0.42% of memory CD8 clonotypes were shared across a handful of donors. Based on pairwise subsampling, the degree of clonotype sharing among donors was expected to be affected by sequencing depth.

Sequenced: naive CD8+ T cells from PBMCs. The sample's cell subset or site label, decoded: CD45RA+CCR7+. This clonotype was sampled from a man aged 18 to 29 in good health. Some clones in this sample may be carry-over from other donors' samples. The chain is made from TRBV6-1 and TRBJ2-7; the D region possibly corresponds to TRBD2 (5 bases align). The CDR3 in this case is CASSGPRGNEQYF. The DNA sequence reads TGTGCCAGCAGTGGGCCTCGGGGTAACGAGCAGTACTTC.